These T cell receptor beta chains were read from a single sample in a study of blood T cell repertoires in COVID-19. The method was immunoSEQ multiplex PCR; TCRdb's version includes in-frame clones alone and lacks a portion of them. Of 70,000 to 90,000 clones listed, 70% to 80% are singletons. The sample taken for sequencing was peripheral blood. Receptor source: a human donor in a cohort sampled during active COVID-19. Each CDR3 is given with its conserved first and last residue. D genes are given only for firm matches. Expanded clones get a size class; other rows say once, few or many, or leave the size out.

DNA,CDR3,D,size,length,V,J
TGCAGCGTTCTGTTCACGACAGGGGCTAATTCACCCCTCCACTTT,CSVLFTTGANSPLHF,TRBD1,.,15,TRBV29-1,TRBJ1-6
TGTGCCAGCAGCTTAGGGTATGTGAGCACTGAAGCTTTCTTT,CASSLGYVSTEAFF,.,.,14,TRBV7-2,TRBJ1-1
TGCGCCAGCAGCTCGGGACAGCTCACTAGCACAGATACGCAGTATTTT,CASSSGQLTSTDTQYF,TRBD1,.,16,TRBV5-1,TRBJ2-3
TGTGCCATCAGTGAGGAGGCAGGGGGGTATGGCTACACCTTC,CAISEEAGGYGYTF,TRBD1,.,14,TRBV10-3,TRBJ1-2
TGCGCCAGCAGTGACGAGGATCCCAGGGTGAGCTTCTATGGCTACACCTTC,CASSDEDPRVSFYGYTF,.,.,17,TRBV10-1,TRBJ1-2
TGTGCCAGCAGTTTCTTGCGGGAGTTCGGCGAGCAGTACTTC,CASSFLREFGEQYF,TRBD2,.,14,TRBV27,TRBJ2-7
TGTGCCAGCAAGCAGGGGGTGGGAGGAAACACCATATATTTT,CASKQGVGGNTIYF,TRBD1,.,14,TRBV27,TRBJ1-3
TGCGCCAGCAGCGCCGCGGGAGGAGTATTCAACGAGCAGTACTTC,CASSAAGGVFNEQYF,TRBD2,.,15,TRBV5-1,TRBJ2-7
TGTGCCAGCATCCGGGGTCCTCAAGAGACCCAGTACTTC,CASIRGPQETQYF,.,few,13,TRBV7-6,TRBJ2-5
TGCGCCAGCAGCTTGGGGTCTACCGACAATGAGCAGTTCTTC,CASSLGSTDNEQFF,.,.,14,TRBV5-1,TRBJ2-1
TGTGCCAGCCGCCCAGGGGGGTATGGCTACACCTTC,CASRPGGYGYTF,TRBD1,few,12,TRBV28,TRBJ1-2
TGTGCCAGCAGCGTAGGGGGGGTATCCTCGACCGAGCAGTACTTC,CASSVGGVSSTEQYF,.,.,15,TRBV9,TRBJ2-7
TGTGCCAGCAGTTTAGTTAGCGGGAGTAGCTCCTACAATGAGCAGTTCTTC,CASSLVSGSSSYNEQFF,TRBD2,few,17,TRBV27,TRBJ2-1
TGTGCCAGCAGACGGACAGGGTATTCCACTGAAGCTTTCTTT,CASRRTGYSTEAFF,TRBD1,.,14,TRBV6-5,TRBJ1-1
TGTGCCAGCAGCGTATACACCGGCGGGCGGGGGGAGCTGTTTTTT,CASSVYTGGRGELFF,.,few,15,TRBV9,TRBJ2-2
TGTGCCAGCAGCTTCAGCGGGGGGGCAAGTTATGGCTACACCTTC,CASSFSGGASYGYTF,.,.,15,TRBV11-2,TRBJ1-2
TGTGCCAGCACCCAGGGTGGGCAGCCCCAGCATTTT,CASTQGGQPQHF,.,.,12,TRBV6-5,TRBJ1-5
TGCGCCAGCAGCCCACAAGCGGGAGGGGCCTACGAGCAGTACTTC,CASSPQAGGAYEQYF,TRBD2,.,15,TRBV10-1,TRBJ2-7
TGTGCCAGCAGCTCTCGCCAGGGGCGTGACACTGAAGCTTTCTTT,CASSSRQGRDTEAFF,.,.,15,TRBV7-9,TRBJ1-1
TGTGCCAGCACCAGTACAGGAGAGACCCAGTACTTC,CASTSTGETQYF,.,.,12,TRBV12-3/TRBV12-4,TRBJ2-5
TGTGCCAGCAGCCAGTCTCGCTATGGCTACACCTTC,CASSQSRYGYTF,.,.,12,TRBV7-9,TRBJ1-2
TGCGCCAGCAGCTTGGTAGGGAGCTCTAGCACAGATACGCAGTATTTT,CASSLVGSSSTDTQYF,.,.,16,TRBV5-1,TRBJ2-3
TGTGCCAGCAGCCTGGGCCAGGGGGATCAGCCCCAGCATTTT,CASSLGQGDQPQHF,TRBD1,.,14,TRBV5-6,TRBJ1-5
TGTGCCAGCAGCCCCGGGACTAGCGGGAGGGCCTACAATGAGCAGTTCTTC,CASSPGTSGRAYNEQFF,TRBD2,once,17,TRBV6-4,TRBJ2-1
TGTGCCAGCAGCCAATCAGGGAGGCGTCAGCCCCAGCATTTT,CASSQSGRRQPQHF,.,.,14,TRBV16,TRBJ1-5
TGCGCCAGCAGGGAAATCTCAAGGGGTGGCTACACCTTC,CASREISRGGYTF,.,.,13,TRBV5-1,TRBJ1-2
TGTGCCAGCAGTAAGGGGGGACTAGACGGGACCCAGTACTTC,CASSKGGLDGTQYF,TRBD2,.,14,TRBV2,TRBJ2-5
TGTGCCAGCAGCAACCCCGGGACAGGGGCCGTCGTGGCCGGGGAGCTGTTTTTT,CASSNPGTGAVVAGELFF,.,.,18,TRBV21-1,TRBJ2-2
TGTGCCAGTAGTACCTCTAGCGGGAGGGCCACGAATGAGCAGTTCTTC,CASSTSSGRATNEQFF,TRBD2,.,16,TRBV19,TRBJ2-1
TGTGCCAGCAGTGAGACAGGGGCCTATAGCAATCAGCCCCAGCATTTT,CASSETGAYSNQPQHF,TRBD1,few,16,TRBV27,TRBJ1-5
TGTGCCAGCAGGAGTTTAGGGACTCGGACTAGCGGAAACTACGAGCAGTACTTC,CASRSLGTRTSGNYEQYF,TRBD2,.,18,TRBV27,TRBJ2-7
TGTGCCAGCAGCAGTACAGATACGCAGTATTTT,CASSSTDTQYF,.,.,11,TRBV6-5,TRBJ2-3
TGTGCCAGCAGCCCTCCGGCAGGGGGCATCACTGAAGCTTTCTTT,CASSPPAGGITEAFF,TRBD1,many,15,TRBV5-4,TRBJ1-1
TGCGCCAGCAGCCTAGCTTTGGGGGGACAGGGAGGCAACGAGCAGTACTTC,CASSLALGGQGGNEQYF,TRBD1,.,17,TRBV4-3,TRBJ2-7
TGTGCCAGCAGCTTAAGGGGGGACAGGACCTCTAACTATGGCTACACCTTC,CASSLRGDRTSNYGYTF,TRBD1,.,17,TRBV7-9,TRBJ1-2
TGTGCCAGTAGTATAGGGACAGGGGACCTCTACGAGCAGTACTTC,CASSIGTGDLYEQYF,TRBD1,few,15,TRBV19,TRBJ2-7
TGTGCCAGCAGTTTCCAAGGGACTCCCGCTACGCAGTATTTT,CASSFQGTPATQYF,.,.,14,TRBV27,TRBJ2-3
TGTGCCAGCTCCCGTACGACGGGATTCCAAGAGACCCAGTACTTC,CASSRTTGFQETQYF,.,.,15,TRBV18,TRBJ2-5
TGTGCCAGTAACTACGGGAACACTGAAGCTTTCTTT,CASNYGNTEAFF,.,.,12,TRBV19,TRBJ1-1
TGTGCTAGCAGCTCTGGGACTAGCGGTTACAATGAGCAGTTCTTC,CASSSGTSGYNEQFF,TRBD2,.,15,TRBV7-7,TRBJ2-1
TGCGCCAGCAGCCAGAAGGGCGGGAGGGGGAGCGAGCAGTACTTC,CASSQKGGRGSEQYF,TRBD2,.,15,TRBV4-1,TRBJ2-7
TGTGCCAGCAGTTTAGTCGGGGATACTGAAGCTTTCTTT,CASSLVGDTEAFF,.,.,13,TRBV12-3/TRBV12-4,TRBJ1-1
TGCGCCAGCAGCAGAACCGGGAGCTCCTACGAGCAGTACTTC,CASSRTGSSYEQYF,.,.,14,TRBV5-1,TRBJ2-7
TGTGCCAGTAGTATGGCTACGGGGACAGGGGGTGTTTATGGCTACACCTTC,CASSMATGTGGVYGYTF,TRBD1,once,17,TRBV19,TRBJ1-2
TGTGCCAGCTTTAACCTAGTGAACACTGAAGCTTTCTTT,CASFNLVNTEAFF,.,.,13,TRBV7-9,TRBJ1-1
TGTGCCAGCAGTCGAGGGCCGGGGATGGGCAATGAGCAGTTCTTC,CASSRGPGMGNEQFF,.,once,15,TRBV27,TRBJ2-1
TGCGCCAGCAGCATCACTCTAGCGAGGTCTCGAAATGAGCAGTTCTTC,CASSITLARSRNEQFF,.,once,16,TRBV5-1,TRBJ2-1
TGTGCCAGCAGTTGGACTGCGGGAAACACCATATATTTT,CASSWTAGNTIYF,.,.,13,TRBV6-2/TRBV6-3,TRBJ1-3
TGTGCCAGCAGAGTCGGAACCGCGGGTGTGGAAAAACTGTTTTTT,CASRVGTAGVEKLFF,.,.,15,TRBV7-9,TRBJ1-4
TGTGCCAGCATGAGGGATTTGGCAAAAGAGACCCAGTACTTC,CASMRDLAKETQYF,.,.,14,TRBV2,TRBJ2-5
TGTGCCAGTCGCCCCTCCCGGGGGGCCAGGGGCGGAGAGACCCAGTACTTC,CASRPSRGARGGETQYF,.,few,17,TRBV14,TRBJ2-5